Shown below are 21 T cell receptor beta chains from a single sample sequenced in a study of early T cells in non-severe SARS-CoV-2 infection. TCRdb passed the 5' RACE reads through MiXCR, listing each CDR3 protein once. There are around 50,000 distinct CDR3 sequences in the sample; about 10% occur only once, and approximately 8.5% lies in the top ten. Sequencing used whole blood. The receptors were sampled from an adult who was a healthcare worker with PCR-confirmed SARS-CoV-2 infection or an uninfected control (not recorded which).

This clonotype appeared many times. J is TRBJ1-5 and V is TRBV19, with a possible D match to TRBD1 (6 bases). V was cut by 4 bases and J by 6 bases, with 16 bases left in between. The germline CDR1 and CDR2 sequences are LNHDA and SQIVND (reference sequence). The CDR3 sequence is 15 residues long. The CDR3 DNA follows: TGTGCCAGTAGTACCTCACGGAGCAGGGGTCAGCCCCAGCATTTT. Its translation: CASSTSRSRGQPQHF. Full variable domain (outside the CDR3, taken from reference TRBV19 and TRBJ1-5): DGGITQSPKYLFRKEGQNVTLSCEQNLNHDAMYWYRQDPGQGLRLIYYSQIVNDFQKGDIAEGYSVSREKKESFPLTVTSAQKNPTAFYLCASSTSRSRGQPQHFGDGTRLSIL.

The table lists this clonotype with many counts. This chain links TRBV7-9 with TRBJ1-1; no firm D call. The V end lost 6 bases, the J end lost 6 bases, and 14 bases lay between the germline ends. The CDR3 contains 13 residues. Germline V gene sequence: CDR1 SEHNR, CDR2 FQNEAQ (reference sequence). The CDR3 nucleotides are TGTGCCAGCAGGATACAGACCACCGCTGAAGCTTTCTTT. Amino acids: CASRIQTTAEAFF.

In this sample, this clonotype turned up many times. The CDR3 sequence: CASSRTSAPTYNEQFF. The CDR3 nucleotides are TGTGCCAGCAGCCGTACTAGCGCTCCTACCTACAATGAGCAGTTCTTC. J is TRBJ2-1 and V is TRBV11-2, with 7 bases matching TRBD2. J lost 2 bases, V lost 5 bases, and 9 bases had no gene match. Germline CDR1 SGHAT, CDR2 FQNNGV. The CDR3 sequence is 16 residues long.

This clonotype has ten or more counts. The chain links TRBV5-1 to TRBJ2-7, with 9 bases lining up with TRBD1. V shed 4 bases, J shed 3 bases, and the junction held 2 bases outside the gene matches. This CDR3 spans 13 amino acids. CDR1 SGHRS and CDR2 YFSETQ come from the germline V gene. CDR3 bases: TGCGCCAGCAGCGGGACAGGGTACTACGAGCAGTACTTC. Its translation: CASSGTGYYEQYF.

This clonotype was observed a handful of times. This chain joins TRBV10-2 and TRBJ1-1, with no clear D. The V gene's germline CDR1 is WSHSY and CDR2 SAAADI. This CDR3 comprises 13 residues. V gave up 2 bases and J gave up 0 bases, with 4 bases separating them. In nucleotides, the CDR3 is TGCGCCAGCAGTGAGGTGCTGAACACTGAAGCTTTCTTT. Translated: CASSEVLNTEAFF.

There are many counts of this clonotype. This chain uses TRBV7-6 with TRBJ1-2, with 8 bases identical to TRBD1. The CDR3 covers 14 residues. The trim removed 2 bases at V and 2 bases at J, leaving 1 base unmatched. In germline, CDR1 is SGHVS, CDR2 FNYEAQ. For the CDR3, the DNA is TGTGCCAGCAGCTTACGGACAGGGAACTATGGCTACACCTTC. Its translation: CASSLRTGNYGYTF.

This chain uses TRBV5-6 with TRBJ2-5; D unresolved. The V gene lost 0 bases and the J gene lost 1 base, with 10 bases spanning the gap. Germline V gene sequence: CDR1 SGHDT, CDR2 YYEEEE. This CDR3 has 15 residues. The CDR3 protein is CASSLVSGFQETQYF. The CDR3, as DNA: TGTGCCAGCAGCTTGGTATCCGGATTCCAAGAGACCCAGTACTTC.

In this sample, this clonotype turned up many times. The chain has TRBV6-5 and TRBJ2-5; no firm D call. V lost 4 bases and J 5 bases, leaving 5 bases between the germline ends. The CDR3 is 11 amino acids. CDR1 MNHEY and CDR2 SVGAGI come from the germline V gene. CDR3: CASSSAETQYF. The CDR3 DNA sequence: TGTGCCAGCAGTTCGGCGGAGACCCAGTACTTC.

The rearrangement joins TRBV5-4 to TRBJ2-7; a possible D gene is TRBD1 (6 bases). The length of the CDR3 is 14 residues. Trimming removed 1 base from V and 5 bases from J, with 13 bases in between. CDR1 and CDR2 from the germline V gene are SGHNT and YYREEE (reference sequence). The CDR3 DNA reads TGTGCCAGCAGCTTGACGGGCAGGGGCGACGAGCAGTACTTC. Protein product: CASSLTGRGDEQYF.

This chain uses TRBV29-1 with TRBJ1-1; D not certain. Germline CDR1 SQVTM, CDR2 ANQGSEA. Trimming removed 4 bases at V and 13 bases at J, with 19 bases between. CDR3 length equals 12 residues. DNA of the CDR3: TGCAGCGTTGTATTGGGGAGGGATAAAGTTTTCTTT. This translates into CSVVLGRDKVFF.

This clonotype has ten or more counts. The DNA for the CDR3 is TGCGCCAGCAGCTTCAGGGACACCGGGGAGCTGTTTTTT. Encoded protein: CASSFRDTGELFF. This rearrangement joins TRBV5-1 to TRBJ2-2; the D gene is possibly TRBD1 (5 bases). Germline assignment: CDR1 SGHRS and CDR2 YFSETQ. V lost 2 bases and J 3 bases, leaving 5 bases between the germline ends. The CDR3 length is 13 residues.

The chain recombines TRBV4-1 with TRBJ1-1; no reliable D call. Trimming stripped 3 bases from V and 6 bases from J, with 17 bases between. The CDR3 extends over 15 amino acids. Germline CDR1 is MGHRA and CDR2 is YSYEKL. This chain's CDR3 is CASSHQNVGNPEAFF. As DNA, the CDR3 is TGCGCCAGCAGCCATCAAAACGTGGGGAATCCTGAAGCTTTCTTT.

V is TRBV2 and J is TRBJ1-5; no reliable D call. This CDR3 region has 14 residues. V was pared by 4 bases and J by 4 bases, with 11 bases between. Germline loops: CDR1 SNHLY, CDR2 FYNNEI. CDR3 loop: CASSVGRLNQPQHF. The CDR3, as DNA: TGTGCCAGCAGTGTAGGGAGGCTTAATCAGCCCCAGCATTTT.

The V and J genes are TRBV7-9 and TRBJ2-5, with 7 bases aligning to TRBD2. The V segment lost 5 bases and the J segment 4 bases; nucleotides outside the gene matches: 10. Germline loops: CDR1 SEHNR, CDR2 FQNEAQ (reference sequence). CDR3 length equals 15 residues. The CDR3 nucleotides read TGTGCCAGCAGCCCCCACGGGGACTATCTAGAGACCCAGTACTTC. Residues: CASSPHGDYLETQYF.

The chain recombines TRBV5-5 with TRBJ2-6; weak D call: TRBD1 (6 bases). The CDR3 sequence is 21 residues long. CDR1 and CDR2 (germline): SGHKS, YYEKEE (reference sequence). V was cut by 3 bases and J by 1 base, with 26 bases left in between. CDR3 sequence (DNA): TGTGCCAGCAGCTCGATTAGACAGGCTTCTCGTCTCACGTCTGGGGCCAACGTCCTGACTTTC. Its translation is CASSSIRQASRLTSGANVLTF.

Ten or more counts support this clonotype. The chain carries TRBV6-2 or TRBV6-3 and TRBJ1-3, with 9 nucleotides matching TRBD1. Trimming removed 7 bases from V and 7 bases from J; junction bases left unmatched: 5. CDR1 is MNHEY and CDR2 is SVGEGT in the germline V gene. This CDR3 has 13 amino acids. This chain's CDR3 is CASIGTGRNTIYF. CDR3 nucleotides: TGTGCCAGCATCGGGACAGGGCGGAACACCATATATTTT.

This clonotype came up a few times. The V gene is TRBV6-4, the J gene TRBJ2-2; D is perhaps TRBD2 (5 bases). V was trimmed by 2 bases and J by 4 bases, leaving 5 bases between them. The CDR3 runs to 13 residues. CDR1 and CDR2 from the germline V gene are MRHNA and SNTAGT. The CDR3 protein is CASSDGSTGELFF. The CDR3 DNA follows: TGTGCCAGCAGTGACGGGAGCACCGGGGAGCTGTTTTTT.

A word on this clonotype: A much more abundant neighbour one base away suggests this may be a read error. It is likely a read error, because the conserved phenylalanine at the end of the CDR3 is missing. The genes are TRBV18 and TRBJ1-5; D is perhaps TRBD1 (6 bases). Trimming took off 2 bases at V and 2 bases at J, with 7 bases between the two ends. This CDR3 has 14 residues. Germline CDR1 KGHSH, CDR2 LQKENI. In DNA form, the CDR3 reads TGTGCCAGCTCACCAGAGGGGGGCAATCAGCCCCAGCATGTT. Translating gives CASSPEGGNQPQHV.

This clonotype has at least ten counts. The V call is TRBV7-3, the J call TRBJ2-7; the match to TRBD2 covers 7 bases. The germline gives CDR1 SGHTA, CDR2 FQGTGA. Trimming at V came to 1 base and at J to 2 bases, leaving 5 bases not matched to a gene. This CDR3 region has 15 residues. CDR3 coding DNA: TGTGCCAGCAGCTTAATGCCCGGACTAGCCTACGAGCAGTACTTC. This gives the protein CASSLMPGLAYEQYF.

This clonotype was detected ten times or more. This chain connects TRBV29-1 to TRBJ1-1; possibly TRBD1 for D (5 bases). This CDR3 is built from 14 residues. V was trimmed by 6 bases and J by 1 base, leaving 15 bases between them. Looked up from germline, CDR1 is SQVTM and CDR2 is ANQGSEA. CDR3 bases: TGCAGCGTCGAGGACGGGACGGGGAACACTGAAGCTTTCTTT. It is translated as CSVEDGTGNTEAFF.

This clonotype has ten or more counts. The V gene is TRBV10-2, the J gene TRBJ1-1; no clear D gene. CDR3 length equals 13 residues. V was trimmed by 0 bases and J by 3 bases, leaving 5 bases between them. CDR1 and CDR2 (germline): WSHSY, SAAADI. The CDR3, as DNA: TGCGCCAGCAGTGAGTCGCCCTACACTGAAGCTTTCTTT. It yields the protein CASSESPYTEAFF.